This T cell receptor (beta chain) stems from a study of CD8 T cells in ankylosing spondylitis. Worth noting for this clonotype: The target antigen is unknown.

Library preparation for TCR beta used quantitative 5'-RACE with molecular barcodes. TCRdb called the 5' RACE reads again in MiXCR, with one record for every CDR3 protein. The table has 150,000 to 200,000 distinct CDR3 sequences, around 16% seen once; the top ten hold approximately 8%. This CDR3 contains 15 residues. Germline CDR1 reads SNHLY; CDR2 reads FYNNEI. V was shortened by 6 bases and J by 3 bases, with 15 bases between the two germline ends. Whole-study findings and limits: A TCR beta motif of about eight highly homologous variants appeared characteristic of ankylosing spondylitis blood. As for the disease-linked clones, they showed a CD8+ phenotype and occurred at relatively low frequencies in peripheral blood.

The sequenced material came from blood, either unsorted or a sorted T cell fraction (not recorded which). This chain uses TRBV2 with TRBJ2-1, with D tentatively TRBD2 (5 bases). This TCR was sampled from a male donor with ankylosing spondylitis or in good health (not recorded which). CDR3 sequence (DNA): TGTGCCAGCAGCCCCGTTGGAGGCATCTACAATGAGCAGTTCTTC. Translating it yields CASSPVGGIYNEQFF.